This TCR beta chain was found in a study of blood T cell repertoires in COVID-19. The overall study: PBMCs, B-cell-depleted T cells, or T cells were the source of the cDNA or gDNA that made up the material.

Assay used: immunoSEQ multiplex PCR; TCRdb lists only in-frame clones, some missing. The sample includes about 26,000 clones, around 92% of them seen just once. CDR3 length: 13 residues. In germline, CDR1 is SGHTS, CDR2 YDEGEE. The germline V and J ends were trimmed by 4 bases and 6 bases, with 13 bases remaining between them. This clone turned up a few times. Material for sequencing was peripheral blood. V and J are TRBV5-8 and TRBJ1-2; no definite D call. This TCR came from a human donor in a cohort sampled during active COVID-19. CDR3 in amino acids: CASSEEVRDGYTF. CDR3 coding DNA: TGTGCCAGCAGCGAAGAAGTCCGGGATGGCTACACCTTC.